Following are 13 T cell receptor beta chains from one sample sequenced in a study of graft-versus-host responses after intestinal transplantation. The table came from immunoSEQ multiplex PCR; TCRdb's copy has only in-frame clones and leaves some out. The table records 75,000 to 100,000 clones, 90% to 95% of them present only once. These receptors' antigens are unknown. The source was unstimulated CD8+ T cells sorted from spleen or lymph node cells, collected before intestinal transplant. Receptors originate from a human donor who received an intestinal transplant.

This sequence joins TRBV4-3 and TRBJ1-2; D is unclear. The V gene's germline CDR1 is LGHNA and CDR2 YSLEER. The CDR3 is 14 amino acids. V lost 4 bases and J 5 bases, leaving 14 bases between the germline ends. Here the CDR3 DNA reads TGCGCCAGCAGCCGCTTGGCCCAGAATTATGGCTACACCTTC. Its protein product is CASSRLAQNYGYTF.

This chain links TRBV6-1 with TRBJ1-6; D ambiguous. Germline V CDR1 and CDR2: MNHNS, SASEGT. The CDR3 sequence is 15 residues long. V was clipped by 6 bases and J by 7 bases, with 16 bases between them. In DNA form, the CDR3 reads TGTGCCAGCAGCCTAGCTCCCGGGTGGAATTCACCCCTCCACTTT. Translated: CASSLAPGWNSPLHF.

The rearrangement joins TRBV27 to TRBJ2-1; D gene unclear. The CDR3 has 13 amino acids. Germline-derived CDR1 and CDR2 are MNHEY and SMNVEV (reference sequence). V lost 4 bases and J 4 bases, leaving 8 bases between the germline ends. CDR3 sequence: CASSSTQYNEQFF. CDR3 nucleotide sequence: TGTGCCAGCAGTTCAACACAGTACAATGAGCAGTTCTTC.

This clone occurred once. Here the CDR3 reads CASSVAWGESYEQYF. CDR3 DNA: TGTGCCAGCAGCGTAGCCTGGGGAGAATCCTACGAGCAGTACTTC. The chain joins TRBV9 to TRBJ2-7; a possible D gene is TRBD2 (5 bases). This CDR3 is 15 amino acids long. V was cut by 0 bases and J by 1 base, with 11 bases left in between. Germline assignment: CDR1 SGDLS and CDR2 YYNGEE.

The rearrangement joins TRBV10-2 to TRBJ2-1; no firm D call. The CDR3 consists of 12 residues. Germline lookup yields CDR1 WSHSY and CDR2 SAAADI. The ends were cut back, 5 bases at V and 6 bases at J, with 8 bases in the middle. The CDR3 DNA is TGCGCCAGCAGTTACAGCCTCAATGAGCAGTTCTTC. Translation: CASSYSLNEQFF.

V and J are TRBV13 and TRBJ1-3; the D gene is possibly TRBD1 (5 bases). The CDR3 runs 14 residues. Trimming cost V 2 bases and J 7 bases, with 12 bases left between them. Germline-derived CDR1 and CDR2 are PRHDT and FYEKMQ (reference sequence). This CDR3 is CASSLPGEGNTIYF. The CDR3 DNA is TGTGCCAGCAGCTTACCGGGGGAAGGGAACACCATATATTTT. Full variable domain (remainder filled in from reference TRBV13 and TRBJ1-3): AAGVIQSPRHLIKEKRETATLKCYPIPRHDTVYWYQQGPGQDPQFLISFYEKMQSDKGSIPDRFSAQQFSDYHSELNMSSLELGDSALYFCASSLPGEGNTIYFGEGSWLTVV.

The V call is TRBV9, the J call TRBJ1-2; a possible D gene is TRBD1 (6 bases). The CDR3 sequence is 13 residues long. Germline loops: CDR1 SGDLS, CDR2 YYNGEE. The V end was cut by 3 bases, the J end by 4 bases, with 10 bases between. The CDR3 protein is CASSGRDIYGYTF. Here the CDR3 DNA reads TGTGCCAGCAGCGGCCGGGACATCTATGGCTACACCTTC. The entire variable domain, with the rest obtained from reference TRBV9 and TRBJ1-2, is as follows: DSGVTQTPKHLITATGQRVTLRCSPRSGDLSVYWYQQSLDQGLQFLIQYYNGEERAKGNILERFSAQQFPDLHSELNLSSLELGDSALYFCASSGRDIYGYTFGSGTRLTVV.

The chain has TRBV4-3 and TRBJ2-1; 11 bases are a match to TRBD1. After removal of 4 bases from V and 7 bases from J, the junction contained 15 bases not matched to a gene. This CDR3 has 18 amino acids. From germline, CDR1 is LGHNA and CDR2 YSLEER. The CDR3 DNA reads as TGCGCCAGCAGCCGCCATCTCAACGGGACAGGGGGTGAAAATGAGCAGTTCTTC. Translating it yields CASSRHLNGTGGENEQFF.

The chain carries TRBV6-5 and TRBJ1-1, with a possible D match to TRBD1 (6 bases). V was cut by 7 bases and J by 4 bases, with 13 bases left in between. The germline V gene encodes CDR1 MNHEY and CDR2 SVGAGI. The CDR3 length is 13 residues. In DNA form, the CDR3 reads TGTGCCAGCACCCATACAGGGATCACTGAAGCTTTCTTT. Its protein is CASTHTGITEAFF.

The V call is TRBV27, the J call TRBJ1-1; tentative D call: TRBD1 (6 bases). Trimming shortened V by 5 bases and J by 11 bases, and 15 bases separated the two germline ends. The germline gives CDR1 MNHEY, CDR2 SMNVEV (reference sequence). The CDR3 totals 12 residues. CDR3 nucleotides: TGTGCCAGCAGTCTACAGGGTAGTGACGCTTTCTTT. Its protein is CASSLQGSDAFF.

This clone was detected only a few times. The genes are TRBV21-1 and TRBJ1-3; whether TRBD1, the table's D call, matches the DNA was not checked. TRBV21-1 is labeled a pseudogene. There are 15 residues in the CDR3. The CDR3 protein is CASSKGTGPGNTIYF. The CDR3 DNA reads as TGTGCCAGCAGCAAAGGGACAGGGCCTGGAAACACCATATATTTT.

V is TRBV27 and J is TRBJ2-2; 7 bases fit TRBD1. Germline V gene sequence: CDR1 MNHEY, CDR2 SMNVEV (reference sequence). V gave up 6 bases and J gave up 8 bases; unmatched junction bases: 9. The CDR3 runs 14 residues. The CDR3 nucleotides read TGTGCCAGCAGCCCCGGGACAGCCGAGGGGGAGCTGTTTTTT. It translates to CASSPGTAEGELFF.

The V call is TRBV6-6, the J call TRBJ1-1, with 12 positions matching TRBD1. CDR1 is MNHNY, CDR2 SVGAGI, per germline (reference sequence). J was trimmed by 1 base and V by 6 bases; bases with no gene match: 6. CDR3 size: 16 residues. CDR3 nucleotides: TGTGCCAGCAGCTGGGACAGGGGGCGGGGGAACACTGAAGCTTTCTTT. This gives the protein CASSWDRGRGNTEAFF.